The clone carrying this TCR beta chain was seen a single time. The sample originates from a study of blood T cell repertoires in COVID-19. This CDR3 region has 13 residues. V was cut by 4 bases and J by 2 bases, with 10 bases left in between. CDR1 and CDR2 (germline): GTSNPN, SVGIG (reference sequence). Per the original data handling: Counts of nucleated cells, estimated from reference gene primer amplification, were obtained. Assay used: immunoSEQ multiplex PCR; TCRdb lists only in-frame clones, some missing. Clone size and the V and J calls come from that table; the DNA yielded D and trimming. Here the sample spans about 140,000 clones, over 60% being singletons.

The chain couples TRBV30 to TRBJ2-3; D is unresolved. The TCR comes from a man older than 75 with acute or convalescent COVID-19. What was sequenced was peripheral blood. CDR3 in amino acids: CAWNARYTDTQYF. CDR3 nucleotides: TGTGCCTGGAACGCCAGGTACACAGATACGCAGTATTTT.